This entry lists 14 T cell receptor beta chains sequenced from one sample in a study of T cell repertoires in cytomegalovirus infection. One entry per CDR3 protein results from TCRdb running MiXCR on the reads. The sample records about 310,000 distinct CDR3 sequences, roughly 25% being singletons. For these TCRs, the target antigens are not known. This material consisted of cultured PBMCs, taken from culture after CMV antigen stimulation. The receptors here all came from a human donor in good health (CMV status not recorded). Some clones in this sample may be carry-over from other donors' samples.

This clonotype was seen only a few times. V is TRBV12-3 or TRBV12-4 and J is TRBJ2-3; TRBD1 agrees at 11 bases. J lost 3 bases, V lost 4 bases, and 3 bases had no gene match. The CDR3 is 15 amino acids. The CDR3 region is CASSSGQGVTDTQYF. The CDR3, as DNA: TGTGCCAGCAGTTCGGGACAGGGGGTGACAGATACGCAGTATTTT.

The V and J genes are TRBV5-4 and TRBJ2-3; TRBD1 matches 7 bases. CDR1 is SGHNT, CDR2 YYREEE, per germline (reference sequence). The length of the CDR3 is 16 residues. V lost 2 bases, J lost 2 bases, and 8 bases stayed unmatched. The CDR3 here is CASSFPAQGVTDTQYF. The CDR3 DNA reads as TGTGCCAGCAGCTTCCCCGCCCAGGGGGTCACAGATACGCAGTATTTT.

The chain links TRBV20-1 to TRBJ2-2, with D perhaps given as TRBD1 or TRBD2 (5 bases each). V lost 5 bases to trimming and J lost 0 bases, with 13 bases between them. In germline, CDR1 is DFQATT, CDR2 SNEGSKA (reference sequence). CDR3 size: 15 residues. The CDR3 region is CSAASGTPNTGELFF. Here the CDR3 DNA reads TGCAGTGCTGCCTCCGGGACGCCGAACACCGGGGAGCTGTTTTTT.

J is TRBJ2-6 and V is TRBV7-2; the D is unclear. CDR1 is SGHTA and CDR2 is FQGNSA in the germline V gene. Trimming pared 5 bases from V and 0 bases from J, leaving 8 bases between. The CDR3 totals 15 residues. In DNA form, the CDR3 reads TGTGCCAGCAGCCCCATTACCTCTGGGGCCAACGTCCTGACTTTC. This encodes CASSPITSGANVLTF.

The chain carries TRBV12-3 or TRBV12-4 and TRBJ2-2; tentatively, D is TRBD2 (5 bases). CDR3 size: 15 residues. The V and J ends lost 7 bases and 5 bases respectively, with 17 bases between them. CDR3 region: CASTPMRADTGELFF. The CDR3, as DNA: TGTGCCAGCACCCCTATGAGGGCGGATACCGGGGAGCTGTTTTTT.

The table lists this clonotype with a count of one. The rearrangement joins TRBV30 to TRBJ1-1; D remains ambiguous. Between the trimmed V and J ends, which lost 4 bases and 3 bases, there was a span of 6 bases. The CDR3 has 11 residues. Germline V lookup: CDR1 GTSNPN, CDR2 SVGIG (reference sequence). The CDR3 DNA sequence: TGTGCCTGGACGGTCGACACTGAAGCTTTCTTT. It translates to CAWTVDTEAFF.

This clonotype showed up just a few times. The CDR3 is CASSQDTSGGVYNEQFF. The DNA for the CDR3 is TGTGCCAGCAGCCAAGATACCAGCGGGGGGGTCTACAATGAGCAGTTCTTC. J is TRBJ2-1 and V is TRBV14; TRBD2 matches at 10 bases. This CDR3 has 17 residues. CDR1 and CDR2 (germline): SGHDN, FVKESK. The V and J ends lost 0 bases and 3 bases, in that order; junction bases with no gene match: 5.

The genes are TRBV7-9 and TRBJ1-2; D ambiguous. Between the trimmed V and J ends, which lost 4 bases and 5 bases, there was a span of 17 bases. In germline, CDR1 is SEHNR, CDR2 FQNEAQ (reference sequence). The CDR3 spans 15 residues. The CDR3 nucleotides read TGTGCCAGCAGCTCAGCAACCCCCGTGTCTTATGGCTACACCTTC. Encoded protein: CASSSATPVSYGYTF.

Only a few counts were recorded for this clonotype. The J gene is TRBJ1-5, the V gene TRBV12-3 or TRBV12-4; a possible D gene is TRBD1 (5 bases). The CDR3 length is 13 residues. V gave up 7 bases and J gave up 6 bases, with 13 bases separating them. CDR3 amino acids: CASTPRDGQPQHF. In DNA form, the CDR3 reads TGTGCCAGCACGCCAAGGGACGGTCAGCCCCAGCATTTT.

This clonotype showed up many times. The V call is TRBV6-2 or TRBV6-3, the J call TRBJ2-5; D is unclear. CDR1 is MNHEY, CDR2 SVGEGT, per germline. Trimming took off 8 bases at V and 4 bases at J, with 14 bases between the two ends. This CDR3 contains 13 residues. The DNA for the CDR3 is TGTGCCAGCCGGTACCACTCGGTAGAGACCCAGTACTTC. Translation gives CASRYHSVETQYF.

V and J are TRBV6-6 and TRBJ2-7; D gene ambiguous. Germline V gene data show CDR1 as MNHNY and CDR2 as SVGAGI (reference sequence). This CDR3 has 14 amino acids. V shed 8 bases and J shed 0 bases, with 14 bases lying between them. CDR3 nucleotide sequence: TGTGCCAGCGTATCTGGAGCGCTCTCCTACGAGCAGTACTTC. The encoded protein is CASVSGALSYEQYF.

This clonotype showed up just once. This chain links TRBV5-4 with TRBJ1-2; 8 nucleotides line up with TRBD1. The V gene's germline CDR1 is SGHNT and CDR2 YYREEE (reference sequence). V was pared by 2 bases and J by 3 bases, with 6 bases of the junction left unmatched. The CDR3 runs to 15 residues. The CDR3 region is CASSFGTGGDYGYTF. CDR3 in DNA: TGTGCCAGCAGCTTTGGAACAGGGGGAGACTATGGCTACACCTTC. Drawing the rest from reference TRBV5-4 and TRBJ1-2, the complete variable domain is ETGVTQSPTHLIKTRGQQVTLRCSSQSGHNTVSWYQQALGQGPQFIFQYYREEENGRGNFPPRFSGLQFPNYSSELNVNALELDDSALYLCASSFGTGGDYGYTFGSGTRLTVV.

This clonotype was seen ten or more times. The chain uses TRBV7-3 and TRBJ2-5; D perhaps matches TRBD1 (6 bases). Trimming took off 5 bases at V and 5 bases at J, with 18 bases between the two ends. This CDR3 is 15 amino acids long. CDR1 is SGHTA, CDR2 FQGTGA, per germline. DNA for the CDR3: TGTGCCAGCAGCCCTACTCCGGTCCAGGGGGAGACCCAGTACTTC. This codes for CASSPTPVQGETQYF.

The table lists this clonotype with a few counts. The V gene is TRBV7-2, the J gene TRBJ2-7, with D perhaps matching TRBD1 or TRBD2 (6 bases each). The CDR3 contains 15 residues. V gave up 3 bases and J gave up 2 bases, with 14 bases separating them. Germline lookup yields CDR1 SGHTA and CDR2 FQGNSA. This chain's CDR3 is CASSFSGGFPYEQYF. The CDR3 DNA is TGTGCCAGCAGCTTTTCCGGGGGCTTTCCCTACGAGCAGTACTTC.